The rows below give T cell receptor beta chains drawn from one sample of a study of identical twins. A single record per CDR3 protein comes from TCRdb applying MiXCR to the 5' RACE reads. The sample lists 450,000 to 500,000 distinct CDR3 sequences; around 15% were seen once. These data also featured in a second study, about yellow fever vaccine responses in identical twins.

The sequenced sample consisted of CD4+ T cells sorted from blood. These receptors were taken from a woman younger than 30 in good health. The CDR3 runs from the conserved cysteine through the conserved F or W. Each record gives: V gene, D gene, J gene, clone size, CDR3 protein, CDR3 DNA. The D gene is left open where the match is weak. A row's size may be missing; if present it is once, few, many or a size class.

TRBV20-1	-	TRBJ2-7	-	CSGGHGVFYEQYF	TGCAGTGGGGGACATGGGGTTTTCTACGAGCAGTACTTC
TRBV20-1	TRBD2	TRBJ2-5	few	CSARSPSGSLKTQYF	TGCAGTGCTAGAAGTCCTAGCGGGAGTCTGAAGACCCAGTACTTC
TRBV29-1	-	TRBJ1-1	-	CSVYKPGQNTEAFF	TGCAGCGTTTATAAACCGGGACAGAACACTGAAGCTTTCTTT
TRBV3-1	-	TRBJ2-1	-	CASSQVTSLGPGEQFF	TGTGCCAGCAGCCAAGTGACTAGTCTCGGACCCGGTGAGCAGTTCTTC
TRBV6-1	-	TRBJ2-5	-	CASTISPSYQETQYF	TGTGCCAGCACCATCAGCCCCAGTTACCAAGAGACCCAGTACTTC
TRBV7-3	-	TRBJ2-2	-	CASSLYEFGELFF	TGTGCCAGCAGCTTATACGAGTTCGGGGAGCTGTTTTTT
TRBV5-6	-	TRBJ2-7	few	CASSLPGLKSYEQYF	TGTGCCAGCAGCTTACCGGGTCTGAAATCCTACGAGCAGTACTTC
TRBV24-1	-	TRBJ2-1	few	CATSGAGTYNEQFF	TGTGCCACCAGTGGCGCAGGGACCTACAATGAGCAGTTCTTC
TRBV12-3/TRBV12-4	-	TRBJ1-5	few	CASSSMRAQPQHF	TGTGCCAGCAGTTCGATGCGGGCCCAGCCCCAGCATTTT
TRBV6-1	-	TRBJ1-1	-	CASGELVGTEAFF	TGTGCCAGCGGGGAATTGGTTGGCACTGAAGCTTTCTTT
TRBV6-1	TRBD1	TRBJ2-7	few	CAVLVGGQGYEQYF	TGTGCCGTCCTAGTTGGCGGACAGGGCTACGAGCAGTACTTC
TRBV7-3	-	TRBJ2-5	few	CASSLTHTIGGETQYF	TGTGCCAGCAGCTTAACCCACACGATAGGTGGGGAGACCCAGTACTTC
TRBV27	-	TRBJ1-3	-	CASRGYLGNTIYF	TGTGCCAGCAGGGGATATCTTGGAAACACCATATATTTT
TRBV5-1	TRBD1	TRBJ2-3	-	CASSLEGQGRTQYF	TGCGCCAGCAGCTTGGAGGGACAGGGTAGGACGCAGTATTTT
TRBV12-3/TRBV12-4	TRBD1	TRBJ2-7	few	CASSPPDRAGYEQYF	TGTGCCAGCAGCCCCCCTGACAGGGCCGGCTACGAGCAGTACTTC
TRBV25-1	-	TRBJ2-2	few	CASKATTNANTGELFF	TGTGCCAGCAAAGCAACTACCAACGCGAACACCGGGGAGCTGTTTTTT
TRBV12-3/TRBV12-4	-	TRBJ2-1	few	CASSFQTQTDYNEQFF	TGTGCCAGCAGCTTTCAAACTCAGACCGACTACAATGAGCAGTTCTTC
TRBV29-1	-	TRBJ2-7	few	CSVEGAGYEQYF	TGCAGCGTTGAAGGGGCTGGGTACGAGCAGTACTTC
TRBV4-3	-	TRBJ2-7	-	CASSQESRGSYEQYF	TGCGCCAGCAGCCAAGAAAGTAGGGGATCCTACGAGCAGTACTTC
TRBV7-8	TRBD1	TRBJ2-1	many	CASSQAGTGGPEQFF	TGTGCCAGCAGTCAGGCGGGGACAGGGGGGCCTGAGCAGTTCTTC
TRBV28	TRBD1	TRBJ2-7	-	CASSTRDRGSSEQYF	TGTGCCAGCAGTACCCGGGACAGGGGCTCCAGCGAGCAGTACTTC
TRBV18	-	TRBJ2-2	-	CASSGDGELFF	TGTGCCAGCTCAGGAGACGGGGAGCTGTTTTTT
TRBV28	TRBD2	TRBJ2-5	few	CASRNPSGGGLQETQYF	TGTGCCAGCAGGAACCCCTCTGGCGGGGGGCTCCAAGAGACCCAGTACTTC
TRBV7-2	TRBD1	TRBJ1-2	many	CASSLEAAGGSYGYTF	TGTGCCAGCAGCCTAGAGGCGGCAGGGGGGTCCTATGGCTACACCTTC